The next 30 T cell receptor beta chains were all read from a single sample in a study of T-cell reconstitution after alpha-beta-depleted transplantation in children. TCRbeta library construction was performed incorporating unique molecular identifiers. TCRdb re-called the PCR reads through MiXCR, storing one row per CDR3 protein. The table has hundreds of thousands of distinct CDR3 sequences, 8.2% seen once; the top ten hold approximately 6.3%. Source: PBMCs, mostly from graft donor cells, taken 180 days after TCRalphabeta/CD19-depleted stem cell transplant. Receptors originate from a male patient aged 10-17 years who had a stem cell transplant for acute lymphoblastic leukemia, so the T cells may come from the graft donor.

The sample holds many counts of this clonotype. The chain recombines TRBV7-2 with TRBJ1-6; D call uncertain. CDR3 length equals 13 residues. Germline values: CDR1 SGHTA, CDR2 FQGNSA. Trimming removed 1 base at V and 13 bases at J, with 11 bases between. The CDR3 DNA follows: TGTGCCAGCAGCTTAGAGGGCGGATCTCCCCTCCACTTT. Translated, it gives CASSLEGGSPLHF.

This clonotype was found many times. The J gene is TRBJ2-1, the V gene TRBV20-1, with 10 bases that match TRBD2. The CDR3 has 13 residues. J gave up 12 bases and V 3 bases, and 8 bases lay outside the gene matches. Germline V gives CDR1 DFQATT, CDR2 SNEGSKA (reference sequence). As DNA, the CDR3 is TGCAGTGCTAGCCCGTTACTAGCGGGAACGCAGTTCTTC. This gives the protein CSASPLLAGTQFF.

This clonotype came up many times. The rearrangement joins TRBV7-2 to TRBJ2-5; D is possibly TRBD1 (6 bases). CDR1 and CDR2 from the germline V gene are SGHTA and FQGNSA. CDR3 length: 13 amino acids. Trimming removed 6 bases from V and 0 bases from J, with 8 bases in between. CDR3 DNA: TGTGCCAGCAGGCAGGGGAACCAAGAGACCCAGTACTTC. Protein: CASRQGNQETQYF.

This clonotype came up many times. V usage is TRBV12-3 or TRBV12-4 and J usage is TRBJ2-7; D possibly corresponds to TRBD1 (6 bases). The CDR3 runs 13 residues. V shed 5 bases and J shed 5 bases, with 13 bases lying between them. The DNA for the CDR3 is TGTGCCAGCAGTCTCGACAGGCTCGACGAGCAGTACTTC. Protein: CASSLDRLDEQYF.

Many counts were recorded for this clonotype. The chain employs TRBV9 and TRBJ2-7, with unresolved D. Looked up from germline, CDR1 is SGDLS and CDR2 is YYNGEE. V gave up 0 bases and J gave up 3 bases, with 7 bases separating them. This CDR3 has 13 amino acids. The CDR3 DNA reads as TGTGCCAGCAGCGTAGCGGTCGGCTACGAGCAGTACTTC. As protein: CASSVAVGYEQYF.

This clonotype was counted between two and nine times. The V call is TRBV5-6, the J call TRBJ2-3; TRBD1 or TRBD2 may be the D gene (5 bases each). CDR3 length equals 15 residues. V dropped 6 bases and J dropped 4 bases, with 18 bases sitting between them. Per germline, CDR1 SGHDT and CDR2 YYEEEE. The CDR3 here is CASIPGLAGADTQYF. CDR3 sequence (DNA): TGTGCCAGCATCCCAGGGCTAGCTGGCGCAGATACGCAGTATTTT.

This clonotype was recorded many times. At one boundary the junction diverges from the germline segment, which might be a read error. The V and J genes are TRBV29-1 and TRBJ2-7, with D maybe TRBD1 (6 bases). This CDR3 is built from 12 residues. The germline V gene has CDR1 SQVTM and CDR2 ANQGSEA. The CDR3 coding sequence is TGCAGCGTTGATCAGGGGACCTATGAGCAGTACTTC. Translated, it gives CSVDQGTYEQYF.

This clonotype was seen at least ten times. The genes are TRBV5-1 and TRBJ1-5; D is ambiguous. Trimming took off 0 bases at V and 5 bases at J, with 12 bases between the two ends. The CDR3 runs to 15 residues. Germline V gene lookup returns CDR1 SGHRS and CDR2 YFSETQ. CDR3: CASSLEGQLDQPQHF. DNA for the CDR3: TGCGCCAGCAGCTTGGAAGGGCAGTTGGATCAGCCCCAGCATTTT. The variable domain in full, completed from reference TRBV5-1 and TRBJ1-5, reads KAGVTQTPRYLIKTRGQQVTLSCSPISGHRSVSWYQQTPGQGLQFLFEYFSETQRNKGNFPGRFSGRQFSNSRSEMNVSTLELGDSALYLCASSLEGQLDQPQHFGDGTRLSIL.

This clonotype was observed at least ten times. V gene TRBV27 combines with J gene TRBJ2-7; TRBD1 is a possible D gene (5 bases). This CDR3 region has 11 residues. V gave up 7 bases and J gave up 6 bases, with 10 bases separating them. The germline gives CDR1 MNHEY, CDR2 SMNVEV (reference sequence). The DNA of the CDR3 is TGTGCCAGCATCCAAGGGGCCGAGCAGTACTTC. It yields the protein CASIQGAEQYF.

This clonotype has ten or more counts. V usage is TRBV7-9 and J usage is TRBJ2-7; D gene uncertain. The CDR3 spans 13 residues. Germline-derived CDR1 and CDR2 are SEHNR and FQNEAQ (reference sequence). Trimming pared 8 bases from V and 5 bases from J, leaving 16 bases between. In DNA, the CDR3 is TGTGCCAGCTTGGCCCTTGGTGGTAACGAGCAGTACTTC. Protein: CASLALGGNEQYF.

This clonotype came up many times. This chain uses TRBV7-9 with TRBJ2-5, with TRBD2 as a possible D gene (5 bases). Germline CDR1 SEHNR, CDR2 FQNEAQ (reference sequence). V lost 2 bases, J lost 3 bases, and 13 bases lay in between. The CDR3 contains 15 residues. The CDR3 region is CASSLLGIQKETQYF. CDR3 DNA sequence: TGTGCCAGCAGCTTACTCGGGATACAGAAAGAGACCCAGTACTTC.

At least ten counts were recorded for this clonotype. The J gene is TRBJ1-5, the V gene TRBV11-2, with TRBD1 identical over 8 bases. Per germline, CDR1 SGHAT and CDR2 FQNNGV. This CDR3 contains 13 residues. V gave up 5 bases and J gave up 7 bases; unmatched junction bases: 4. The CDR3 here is CASSGDRPQPQHF. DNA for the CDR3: TGTGCCAGCAGCGGGGACAGGCCCCAGCCCCAGCATTTT.

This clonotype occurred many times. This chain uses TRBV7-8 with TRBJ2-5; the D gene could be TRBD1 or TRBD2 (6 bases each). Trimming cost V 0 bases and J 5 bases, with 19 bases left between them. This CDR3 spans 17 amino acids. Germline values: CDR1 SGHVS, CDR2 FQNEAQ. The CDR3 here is CASSLAMAGGPGETQYF. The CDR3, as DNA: TGTGCCAGCAGCTTAGCGATGGCTGGGGGGCCGGGGGAGACCCAGTACTTC.

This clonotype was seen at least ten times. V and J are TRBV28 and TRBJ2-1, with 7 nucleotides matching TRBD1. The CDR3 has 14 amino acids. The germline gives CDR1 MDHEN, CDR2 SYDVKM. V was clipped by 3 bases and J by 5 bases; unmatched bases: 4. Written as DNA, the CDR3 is TGTGCCAGCAGTTTCAGGACAGGCAACAATGAGCAGTTCTTC. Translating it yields CASSFRTGNNEQFF.

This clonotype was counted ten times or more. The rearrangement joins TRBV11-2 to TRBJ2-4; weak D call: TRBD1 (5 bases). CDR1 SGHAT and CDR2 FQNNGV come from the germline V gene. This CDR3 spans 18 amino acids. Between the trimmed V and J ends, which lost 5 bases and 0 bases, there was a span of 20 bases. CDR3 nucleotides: TGTGCCAGCAGCCTAATTTTTACAGGAGAACTAGCCAAAAACATTCAGTACTTC. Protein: CASSLIFTGELAKNIQYF.

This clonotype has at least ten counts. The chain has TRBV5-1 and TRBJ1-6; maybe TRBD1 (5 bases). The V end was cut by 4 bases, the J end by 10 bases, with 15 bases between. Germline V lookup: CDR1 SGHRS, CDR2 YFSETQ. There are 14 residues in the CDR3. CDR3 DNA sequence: TGCGCCAGCAGCGATGGCAGGGTGGAGTCACCCCTCCACTTT. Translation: CASSDGRVESPLHF.

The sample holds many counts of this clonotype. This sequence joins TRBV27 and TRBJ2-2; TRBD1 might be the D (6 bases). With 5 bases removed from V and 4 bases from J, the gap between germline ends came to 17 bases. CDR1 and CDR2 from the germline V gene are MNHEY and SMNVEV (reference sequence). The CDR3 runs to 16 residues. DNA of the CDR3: TGTGCCAGCAGTCTCCACCCAGGGGTCACCACCGGGGAGCTGTTTTTT. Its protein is CASSLHPGVTTGELFF.

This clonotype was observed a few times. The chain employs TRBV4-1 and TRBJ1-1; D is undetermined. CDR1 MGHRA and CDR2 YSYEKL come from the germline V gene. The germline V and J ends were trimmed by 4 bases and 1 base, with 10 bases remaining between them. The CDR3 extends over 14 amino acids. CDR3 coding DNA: TGCGCCAGCAGCCGGTTAGGACGGAACACTGAAGCTTTCTTT. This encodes CASSRLGRNTEAFF.

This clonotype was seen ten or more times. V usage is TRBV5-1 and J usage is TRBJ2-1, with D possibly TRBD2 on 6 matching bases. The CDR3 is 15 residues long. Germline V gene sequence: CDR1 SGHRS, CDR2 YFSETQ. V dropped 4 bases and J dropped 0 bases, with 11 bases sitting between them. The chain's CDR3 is CASSPGEGSYNEQFF. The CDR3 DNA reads TGCGCCAGCAGCCCGGGGGAAGGCTCCTACAATGAGCAGTTCTTC. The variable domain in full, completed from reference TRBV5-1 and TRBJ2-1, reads KAGVTQTPRYLIKTRGQQVTLSCSPISGHRSVSWYQQTPGQGLQFLFEYFSETQRNKGNFPGRFSGRQFSNSRSEMNVSTLELGDSALYLCASSPGEGSYNEQFFGPGTRLTVL.

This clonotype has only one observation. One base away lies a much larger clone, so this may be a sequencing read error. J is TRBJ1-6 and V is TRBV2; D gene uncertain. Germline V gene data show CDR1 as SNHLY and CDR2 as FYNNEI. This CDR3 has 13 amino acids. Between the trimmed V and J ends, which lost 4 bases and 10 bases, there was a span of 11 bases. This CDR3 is CASSVADGSPLHF. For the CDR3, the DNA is TGTGCCAGCAGTGTTGCGGATGGCTCACCCCTCCACTTT.

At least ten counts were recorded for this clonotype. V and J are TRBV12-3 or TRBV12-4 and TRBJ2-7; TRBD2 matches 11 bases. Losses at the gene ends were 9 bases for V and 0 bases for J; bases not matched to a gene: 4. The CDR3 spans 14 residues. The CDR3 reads CASSGGAASYEQYF. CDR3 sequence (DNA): TGTGCCAGTAGCGGGGGGGCAGCCTCCTACGAGCAGTACTTC.

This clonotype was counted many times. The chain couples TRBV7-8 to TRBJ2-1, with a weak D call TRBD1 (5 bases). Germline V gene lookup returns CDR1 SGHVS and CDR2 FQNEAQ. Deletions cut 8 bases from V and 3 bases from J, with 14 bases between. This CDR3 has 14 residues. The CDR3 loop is CASQERDSYNEQFF. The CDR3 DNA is TGTGCCAGCCAGGAAAGAGACAGCTACAATGAGCAGTTCTTC.

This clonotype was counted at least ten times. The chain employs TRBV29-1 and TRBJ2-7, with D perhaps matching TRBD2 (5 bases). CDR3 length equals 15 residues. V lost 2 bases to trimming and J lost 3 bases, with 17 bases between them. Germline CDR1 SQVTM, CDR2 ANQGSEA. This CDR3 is CSVEMRFRDYYEQYF. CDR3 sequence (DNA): TGCAGCGTTGAAATGAGGTTCCGCGACTACTACGAGCAGTACTTC.

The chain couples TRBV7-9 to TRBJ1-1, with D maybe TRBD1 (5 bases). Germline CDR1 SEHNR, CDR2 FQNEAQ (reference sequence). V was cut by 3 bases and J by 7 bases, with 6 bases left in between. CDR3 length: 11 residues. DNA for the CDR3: TGTGCCAGCAGCTTTGGGGGTGAAGCTTTCTTT. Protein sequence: CASSFGGEAFF.

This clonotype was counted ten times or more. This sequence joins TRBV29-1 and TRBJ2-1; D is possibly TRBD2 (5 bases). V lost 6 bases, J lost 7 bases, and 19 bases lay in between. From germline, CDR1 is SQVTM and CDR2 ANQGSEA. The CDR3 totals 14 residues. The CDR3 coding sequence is TGCAGCGTCGCCCTGAGCTCGGGAAAAAATGAGCAGTTCTTC. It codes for CSVALSSGKNEQFF.

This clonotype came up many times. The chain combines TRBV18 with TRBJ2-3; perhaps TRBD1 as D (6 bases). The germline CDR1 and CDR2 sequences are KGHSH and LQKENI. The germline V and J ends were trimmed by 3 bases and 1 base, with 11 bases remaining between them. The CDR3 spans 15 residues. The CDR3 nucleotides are TGTGCCAGCTCACCGAAGGGGGTTGGCACAGATACGCAGTATTTT. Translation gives CASSPKGVGTDTQYF.

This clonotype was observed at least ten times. The CDR3 sequence is CASSHDPGTLYEQYF. The DNA of the CDR3 is TGCGCCAGCAGCCACGATCCCGGGACATTGTACGAGCAGTACTTC. The gene calls are TRBV5-1 and TRBJ2-7; TRBD1 is a possible D gene (6 bases). Trimming left V 4 bases short and J 4 bases short, with 18 bases between. Germline V CDR1 and CDR2: SGHRS, YFSETQ. The CDR3 is 15 residues long.

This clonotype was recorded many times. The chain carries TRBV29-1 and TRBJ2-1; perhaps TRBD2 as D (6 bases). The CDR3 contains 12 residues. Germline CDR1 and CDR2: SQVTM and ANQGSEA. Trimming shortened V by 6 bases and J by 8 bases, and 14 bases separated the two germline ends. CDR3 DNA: TGCAGCGTCGAGGGGAGGCATCATGAGCAGTTCTTC. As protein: CSVEGRHHEQFF.

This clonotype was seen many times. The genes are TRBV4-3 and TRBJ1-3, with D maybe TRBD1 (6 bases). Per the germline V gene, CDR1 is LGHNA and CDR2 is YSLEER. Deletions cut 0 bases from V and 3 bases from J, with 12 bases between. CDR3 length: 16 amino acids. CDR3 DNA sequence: TGCGCCAGCAGCCAAGATTCCCAGGGGCTTGGAAACACCATATATTTT. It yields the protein CASSQDSQGLGNTIYF.

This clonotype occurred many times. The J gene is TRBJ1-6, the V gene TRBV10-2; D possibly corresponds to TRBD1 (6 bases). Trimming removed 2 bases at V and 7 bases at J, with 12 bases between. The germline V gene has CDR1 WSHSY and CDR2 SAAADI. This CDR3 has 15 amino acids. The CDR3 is CASSEGRGPNSPLHF. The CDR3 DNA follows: TGCGCCAGCAGTGAGGGGCGGGGGCCCAATTCACCCCTCCACTTT.